This T cell receptor beta chain was documented in a study of Ad26.COV2.S vaccination and SARS-CoV-2 variants. On the study more broadly: Trial arm assignment for the donor was COV1001 Ad26.COV2.S. Recipients of Ad26.COV2.S got it intramuscularly, once or twice 56 days apart. Broader study findings: The analyses of TCR breadth and depth may have understated the size of total T cell responses. After vaccination, substantial breadth of spike-specific CD8+ and CD4+ responses was reported.

Clones were read by immunoSEQ multiplex PCR, and TCRdb kept only the in-frame ones, dropping some. Here the sample spans 500,000 or so clones, 70% to 90% being singletons. This clone was detected only once. Its specificity is unknown. Treatment: over 15 received Ad26.COV2.S at low or high dose, single or two shots; 5 received placebo; per-sample allocation not given. The samples date from day 63 after the first vaccine or placebo injection. The germline V and J ends were trimmed by 4 bases and 2 bases, with 3 bases remaining between them. The length of the CDR3 is 13 residues. CDR1 SGHDN and CDR2 FVKESK come from the germline V gene.

The sequence was collected from a person aged 18 to 65 who received the Ad26.COV2.S COVID-19 vaccine or a placebo. Sample: peripheral blood, taken in a trial of Ad26.COV2.S vaccine versus placebo. The J gene is TRBJ2-6, the V gene TRBV14; D unclear. The CDR3 reads CASSLAGANVLTF. The CDR3, as DNA: TGTGCCAGCAGCCTCGCTGGGGCCAACGTCCTGACTTTC.